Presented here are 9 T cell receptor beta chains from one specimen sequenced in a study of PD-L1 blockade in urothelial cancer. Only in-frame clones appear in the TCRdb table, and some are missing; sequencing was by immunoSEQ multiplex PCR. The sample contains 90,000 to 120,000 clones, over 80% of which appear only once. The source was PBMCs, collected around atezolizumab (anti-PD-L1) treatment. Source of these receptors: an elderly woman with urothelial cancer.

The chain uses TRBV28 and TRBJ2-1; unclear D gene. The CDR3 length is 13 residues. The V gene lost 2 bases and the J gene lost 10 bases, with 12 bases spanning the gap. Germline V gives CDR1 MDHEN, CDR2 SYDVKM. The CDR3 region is CASSLGTENEQFF. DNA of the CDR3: TGTGCCAGCAGTTTAGGAACGGAGAACGAGCAGTTCTTC. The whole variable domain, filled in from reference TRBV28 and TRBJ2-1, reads DVKVTQSSRYLVKRTGEKVFLECVQDMDHENMFWYRQDPGLGLRLIYFSYDVKMKEKGDIPEGYSVSREKKERFSLILESASTNQTSMYLCASSLGTENEQFFGPGTRLTVL.

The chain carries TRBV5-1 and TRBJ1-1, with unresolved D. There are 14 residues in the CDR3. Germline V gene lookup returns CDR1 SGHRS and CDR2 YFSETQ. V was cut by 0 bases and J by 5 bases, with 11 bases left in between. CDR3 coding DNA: TGCGCCAGCAGCTTGGGTGGAGGGCCGACTGAAGCTTTCTTT. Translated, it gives CASSLGGGPTEAFF. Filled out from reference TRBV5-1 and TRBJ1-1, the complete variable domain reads KAGVTQTPRYLIKTRGQQVTLSCSPISGHRSVSWYQQTPGQGLQFLFEYFSETQRNKGNFPGRFSGRQFSNSRSEMNVSTLELGDSALYLCASSLGGGPTEAFFGQGTRLTVV.

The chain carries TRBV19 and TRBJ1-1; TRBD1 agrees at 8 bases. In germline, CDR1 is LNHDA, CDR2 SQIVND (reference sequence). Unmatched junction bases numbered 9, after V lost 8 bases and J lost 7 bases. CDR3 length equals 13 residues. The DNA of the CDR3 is TGTGCCAGTCGACCCCGGACAGGGATTGAAGCTTTCTTT. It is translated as CASRPRTGIEAFF.

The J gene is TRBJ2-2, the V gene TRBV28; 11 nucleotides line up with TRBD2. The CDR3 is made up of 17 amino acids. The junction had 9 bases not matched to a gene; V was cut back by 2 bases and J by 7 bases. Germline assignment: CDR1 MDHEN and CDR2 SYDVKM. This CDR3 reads CASSLGATSGNGGELFF. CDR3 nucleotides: TGTGCCAGCAGTTTAGGAGCGACTAGCGGGAACGGCGGGGAGCTGTTTTTT.

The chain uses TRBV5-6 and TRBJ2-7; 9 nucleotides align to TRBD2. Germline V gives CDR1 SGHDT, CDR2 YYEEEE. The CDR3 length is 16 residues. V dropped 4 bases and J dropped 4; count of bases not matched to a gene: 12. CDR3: CASSNFGAGGPYEQYF. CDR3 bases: TGTGCCAGCAGCAATTTTGGGGCGGGAGGGCCTTACGAGCAGTACTTC. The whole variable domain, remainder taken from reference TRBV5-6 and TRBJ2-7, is DAGVTQSPTHLIKTRGQQVTLRCSPKSGHDTVSWYQQALGQGPQFIFQYYEEEERQRGNFPDRFSGHQFPNYSSELNVNALLLGDSALYLCASSNFGAGGPYEQYFGPGTRLTVT.

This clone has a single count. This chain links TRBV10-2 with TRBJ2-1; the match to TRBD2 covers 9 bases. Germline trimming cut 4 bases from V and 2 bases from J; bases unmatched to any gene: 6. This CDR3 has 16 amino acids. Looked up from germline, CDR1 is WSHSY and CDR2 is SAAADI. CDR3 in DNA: TGCGCCAGCAGTGTCTCAGCGGGAGGCCCCTACAATGAGCAGTTCTTC. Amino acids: CASSVSAGGPYNEQFF.

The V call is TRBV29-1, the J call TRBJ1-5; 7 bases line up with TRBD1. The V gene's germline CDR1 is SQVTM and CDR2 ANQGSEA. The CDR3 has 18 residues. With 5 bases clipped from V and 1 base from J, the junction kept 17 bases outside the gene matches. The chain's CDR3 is CSVRKGRDSGPSNQPQHF. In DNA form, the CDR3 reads TGCAGCGTTCGAAAGGGTCGGGACAGTGGACCCAGCAATCAGCCCCAGCATTTT.

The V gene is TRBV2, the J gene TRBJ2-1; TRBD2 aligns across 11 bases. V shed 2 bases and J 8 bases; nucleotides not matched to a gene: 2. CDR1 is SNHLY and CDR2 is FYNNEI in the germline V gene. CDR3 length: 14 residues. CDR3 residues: CASSELAGGYEQFF. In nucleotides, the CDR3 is TGTGCCAGCAGTGAACTAGCGGGAGGTTATGAGCAGTTCTTC.

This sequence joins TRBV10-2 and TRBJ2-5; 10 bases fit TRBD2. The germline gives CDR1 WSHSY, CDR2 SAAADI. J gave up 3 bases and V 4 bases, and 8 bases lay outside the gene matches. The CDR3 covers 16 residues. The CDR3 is CASSGRLAGWEETQYF. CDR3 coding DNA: TGCGCCAGCAGTGGCCGACTAGCGGGTTGGGAAGAGACCCAGTACTTC.